The sequence of this TCR beta chain was determined in a study of blood T cells in healthy people across ages. V lost 6 bases and J 3 bases, leaving 12 bases between the germline ends. The CDR3 totals 13 residues. Germline CDR1 and CDR2: SEHNR and FQNEAQ (reference sequence). PCR was performed a second time for about 7 to 11 cycles using a sample-barcoded 5' primer and a J-beta primer mix. Each CDR3 protein gets one entry after TCRdb re-called the 5' RACE reads with MiXCR. The sample includes 660,000 or so distinct CDR3 sequences, roughly 50% of them seen just once. Study-wide results and caveats: The CMV status of each donor remained undetermined, and this could have confounded shifts in expanded clonotypes. Per million T cells, TCR beta diversity dropped roughly linearly as age increased.

This clonotype was found a few times. As yet, its antigen is unknown. Sequencing used blood. The rearrangement uses TRBV7-9 and TRBJ2-7; D is possibly TRBD2 (5 bases). This TCR derives from a man between 60 and 75 years old in good health. For the CDR3, the DNA is TGTGCCAGCAGGCCTGCGGAGGTCTACGAGCAGTACTTC. It encodes CASRPAEVYEQYF.